A selection of T cell receptor beta chains follows, all from one sample in a study of T cell clones after liver transplantation. Data came from immunoSEQ multiplex PCR; TCRdb stores just in-frame clones and leaves some out. The sample records under 60,000 clones, over 60% being singletons. Sequences were derived from CD4+ T cells from blood, sampled at the 22-month timepoint. The receptors come from a human patient who received a liver transplant. Some T cells here may be from the graft donor. CDR3s include the opening cysteine and the closing phenylalanine or tryptophan. The order of the fields is J gene, clone size, V gene, D gene, CDR3 DNA, CDR3 protein. The D gene is left open where the match is weak. Rows may omit the clone size; those that give it use once, few, many or a size class.

j_gene: TRBJ2-2
abundance: .
v_gene: TRBV29-1
d_gene: .
CDR3nt: TGCAGCGGGCAGGCGAACACCGGGGAGCTGTTTTTT
CDR3aa: CSGQANTGELFF

j_gene: TRBJ2-1
abundance: .
v_gene: TRBV9
d_gene: .
CDR3nt: TGTGCCAGCAGCGCGACAATAAGCTCCTACAATGAGCAGTTCTTC
CDR3aa: CASSATISSYNEQFF

j_gene: TRBJ1-4
abundance: .
v_gene: TRBV18
d_gene: .
CDR3nt: TGTGCCAGCTCCCTCAGAGACAACAATGAAAAACTGTTTTTT
CDR3aa: CASSLRDNNEKLFF

j_gene: TRBJ1-6
abundance: .
v_gene: TRBV19
d_gene: .
CDR3nt: TGTGCCAGTAGTGCACAGGGTGGTCGGAATTCACCCCTCCACTTT
CDR3aa: CASSAQGGRNSPLHF

j_gene: TRBJ1-3
abundance: .
v_gene: TRBV4-1
d_gene: .
CDR3nt: TGCGCCAGCAGCCGACAAGGCCTAACAATCTCTGGAAACACCATATATTTT
CDR3aa: CASSRQGLTISGNTIYF

j_gene: TRBJ1-6
abundance: .
v_gene: TRBV6-5
d_gene: .
CDR3nt: TGTGCCAGCAGTTACAGGGAAGGCTCACCCCTCCACTTT
CDR3aa: CASSYREGSPLHF

j_gene: TRBJ2-3
abundance: .
v_gene: TRBV6-5
d_gene: .
CDR3nt: TGTGCCAGCAGTTACCTGATCTCCAAGGATACGCAGTATTTT
CDR3aa: CASSYLISKDTQYF

j_gene: TRBJ2-1
abundance: once
v_gene: TRBV7-2
d_gene: .
CDR3nt: TGTGCCAGCAGCTTAGAGCGGTTCTACAATGAGCAGTTCTTC
CDR3aa: CASSLERFYNEQFF

j_gene: TRBJ1-4
abundance: .
v_gene: TRBV7-8
d_gene: .
CDR3nt: TGTGCCAGCAGCTTATCGCGCCCCAGGGATAATGAAAAACTGTTTTTT
CDR3aa: CASSLSRPRDNEKLFF

j_gene: TRBJ2-3
abundance: .
v_gene: TRBV4-2
d_gene: .
CDR3nt: TGTGCCAGCAGCCAAGATGGTGCTAGCACAGATACGCAGTATTTT
CDR3aa: CASSQDGASTDTQYF

j_gene: TRBJ1-6
abundance: few
v_gene: TRBV30
d_gene: TRBD1
CDR3nt: TGTGCCTGGAACCCGGGACAGGGTTCTTCACCCCTCCACTTT
CDR3aa: CAWNPGQGSSPLHF

j_gene: TRBJ2-3
abundance: few
v_gene: TRBV19
d_gene: TRBD2
CDR3nt: TGTGCCAGTAGCAGTCCGGGCAGCGGGGGGGCCACGGGAGATACGCAGTATTTT
CDR3aa: CASSSPGSGGATGDTQYF

j_gene: TRBJ2-5
abundance: .
v_gene: TRBV28
d_gene: TRBD1
CDR3nt: TGTGCCAGCACGACAGGGACCTCCGGAGAGACCCAGTACTTC
CDR3aa: CASTTGTSGETQYF

j_gene: TRBJ2-1
abundance: .
v_gene: TRBV5-1
d_gene: TRBD1
CDR3nt: TGCGCCAGCGGGACAGGGCGTACGGTGGATGAGCAGTTCTTC
CDR3aa: CASGTGRTVDEQFF

j_gene: TRBJ2-5
abundance: .
v_gene: TRBV19
d_gene: TRBD2
CDR3nt: TGTGCCAGTAAGGCTAGCGGGGATCAAGAGACCCAGTACTTC
CDR3aa: CASKASGDQETQYF

j_gene: TRBJ2-2
abundance: .
v_gene: TRBV5-1
d_gene: TRBD1
CDR3nt: TGCGCCAGCCGCCAGATGAGGGGGCCCACCGGGGAGCTGTTTTTT
CDR3aa: CASRQMRGPTGELFF

j_gene: TRBJ1-2
abundance: .
v_gene: TRBV6-1
d_gene: TRBD1
CDR3nt: TGTGCCAGCAGTTTGGTAGGACAGGGGACCTATGGCTACACCTTC
CDR3aa: CASSLVGQGTYGYTF

j_gene: TRBJ2-3
abundance: .
v_gene: TRBV11-2
d_gene: TRBD1
CDR3nt: TGTGCCAGCAGTCTGGGACAGTTCACAGATACGCAGTATTTT
CDR3aa: CASSLGQFTDTQYF

j_gene: TRBJ1-6
abundance: .
v_gene: TRBV5-4
d_gene: TRBD1
CDR3nt: TGTGCCAGCAGCTTGGGAAGGACAGGGGTCGGTTCACCCCTCCACTTT
CDR3aa: CASSLGRTGVGSPLHF

j_gene: TRBJ1-1
abundance: few
v_gene: TRBV11-3
d_gene: TRBD1
CDR3nt: TGTGCCAGCAGTTTCTCCCCGGGACAGGGGGCTGAAGCTTTCTTT
CDR3aa: CASSFSPGQGAEAFF

j_gene: TRBJ2-1
abundance: .
v_gene: TRBV6-5
d_gene: .
CDR3nt: TGTGCCAGCAGAGGGGGGATCTCCTACAATGAGCAGTTCTTC
CDR3aa: CASRGGISYNEQFF

j_gene: TRBJ2-7
abundance: .
v_gene: TRBV5-5
d_gene: .
CDR3nt: TGTGCCAGCAGCCGTGGGACTGACGCCTACGAGCAGTACTTC
CDR3aa: CASSRGTDAYEQYF

j_gene: TRBJ1-2
abundance: .
v_gene: TRBV11-2
d_gene: .
CDR3nt: TGTGCCAGCAGCTCTAGATTAATAGCTAACTATGGCTACACCTTC
CDR3aa: CASSSRLIANYGYTF

j_gene: TRBJ2-1
abundance: few
v_gene: TRBV6-5
d_gene: TRBD1
CDR3nt: TGTGCCAGCAACCGCGGACAGGGGAATATCAATGAGCAGTTCTTC
CDR3aa: CASNRGQGNINEQFF

j_gene: TRBJ1-2
abundance: .
v_gene: TRBV6-4
d_gene: .
CDR3nt: TGTGCCAGCAGTGACTCGTTGGGGGCCGGCTATGGCTACACCTTC
CDR3aa: CASSDSLGAGYGYTF

j_gene: TRBJ1-3
abundance: .
v_gene: TRBV6-5
d_gene: TRBD1
CDR3nt: TGTGCCAGCAGGTCCCACAGGGGGCCTGGAAACACCATATATTTT
CDR3aa: CASRSHRGPGNTIYF

j_gene: TRBJ2-3
abundance: once
v_gene: TRBV27
d_gene: TRBD1
CDR3nt: TGTGCCAGCAGTTTAAACAGGGGGACAGATACGCAGTATTTT
CDR3aa: CASSLNRGTDTQYF

j_gene: TRBJ2-7
abundance: few
v_gene: TRBV5-1
d_gene: .
CDR3nt: TGCGCCAGCAGCCCCGGGAGCGGATCCTACGAGCAGTACTTC
CDR3aa: CASSPGSGSYEQYF

j_gene: TRBJ2-7
abundance: many
v_gene: TRBV2
d_gene: TRBD1
CDR3nt: TGTGCCAGCAGGAGAGACAGGGGGCCCTACGAGCAGTACTTC
CDR3aa: CASRRDRGPYEQYF

j_gene: TRBJ2-5
abundance: once
v_gene: TRBV5-1
d_gene: .
CDR3nt: TGCGCCAGCAGCTCCACCCTACATCGACCGCAAGAGACCCAGTACTTC
CDR3aa: CASSSTLHRPQETQYF

j_gene: TRBJ2-1
abundance: .
v_gene: TRBV6-5
d_gene: .
CDR3nt: TGTGCCAGCAGCCGGACTACCCGTGAGCAGTTCTTC
CDR3aa: CASSRTTREQFF

j_gene: TRBJ2-3
abundance: .
v_gene: TRBV4-2
d_gene: TRBD2
CDR3nt: TGTGCCAGCAGCCAAGGAGCGGGGAGCACAGATACGCAGTATTTT
CDR3aa: CASSQGAGSTDTQYF

j_gene: TRBJ2-3
abundance: .
v_gene: TRBV7-8
d_gene: .
CDR3nt: TGTGCCAGCAGTTCAACCACTCGGGTAGATACGCAGTATTTT
CDR3aa: CASSSTTRVDTQYF

j_gene: TRBJ2-4
abundance: .
v_gene: TRBV6-1
d_gene: .
CDR3nt: TGTGCCAGCAGTGAAAATGGCCAGGGTGTGGGCAAAAACATTCAGTACTTC
CDR3aa: CASSENGQGVGKNIQYF

j_gene: TRBJ1-2
abundance: few
v_gene: TRBV7-2
d_gene: .
CDR3nt: TGTGCCAGCAGCTTAGCGGTACGGGGAGAGGGCTACACCTTC
CDR3aa: CASSLAVRGEGYTF

j_gene: TRBJ2-7
abundance: .
v_gene: TRBV14
d_gene: TRBD1
CDR3nt: TGTGCCAGCAGCCTTTGGGACAGCTCCTACGAGCAGTACTTC
CDR3aa: CASSLWDSSYEQYF